The 27 T cell receptor beta chains listed next were all sequenced from one sample in a study of radiation and T cells in renal cell carcinoma. Sequencing was performed with immunoSEQ multiplex PCR; in TCRdb, only in-frame clones are kept and a portion is missing. The sample shows roughly 120,000 clones, roughly four fifths of them seen only once. The time point: blood 2 weeks post-SBRT. Indicated treatment: 15 Gy SBRT to primary tumor, nephrectomy 4 weeks later. Sequenced material: blood, taken from a patient whose treatment included radiotherapy and nephrectomy. These receptors originate from a woman in her sixties with renal cell carcinoma.

The CDR3 DNA follows: TGTGCCAGCAGCCCTGGGACAGGGATGAATCAGCCCCAGCATTTT. This gives the protein CASSPGTGMNQPQHF. The chain uses TRBV6-5 and TRBJ1-5; 9 bases line up with TRBD1. CDR1 is MNHEY and CDR2 is SVGAGI in the germline V gene. This CDR3 comprises 15 residues. V lost 6 bases to trimming and J lost 4 bases; unmatched junction nucleotides: 7.

The CDR3 nucleotides read TGTGCCAGTAGTCTCCTCCAGGGACAGCTTCGAGAAGCTTTCTTT. The encoded protein is CASSLLQGQLREAFF. The chain employs TRBV19 and TRBJ1-1; 7 bases are shared with TRBD1. Germline V gene data show CDR1 as LNHDA and CDR2 as SQIVND (reference sequence). CDR3 length equals 15 residues. V lost 5 bases and J lost 8; bases outside the gene matches: 14.

This rearrangement joins TRBV7-9 to TRBJ2-3; 14 positions match TRBD2. CDR1 and CDR2 (germline): SEHNR, FQNEAQ (reference sequence). The CDR3 sequence is 16 residues long. V shed 3 bases and J 3 bases; nucleotides not matched to a gene: 2. The CDR3 is CASSLTSGGGTDTQYF. The CDR3 DNA follows: TGTGCCAGCAGCTTGACTAGCGGGGGGGGGACAGATACGCAGTATTTT.

This sequence joins TRBV6-1 and TRBJ1-2; no clear D gene. The CDR3 runs 14 residues. Germline assignment: CDR1 MNHNS and CDR2 SASEGT. V was pared by 4 bases and J by 6 bases, with 15 bases between. The CDR3 spells CASSGGIRRDGYTF. The CDR3 nucleotides read TGTGCCAGCAGTGGAGGAATACGAAGAGATGGCTACACCTTC.

The chain employs TRBV10-2 and TRBJ2-7; 8 nucleotides line up with TRBD1. The ends lost 8 bases at V and 0 bases at J; junction bases unmatched: 6. Germline CDR1 is WSHSY and CDR2 is SAAADI. The CDR3 covers 14 residues. The CDR3 DNA is TGCGCCAGCGGACAGGGTCACAGCTCCTACGAGCAGTACTTC. It translates to CASGQGHSSYEQYF.

The V and J genes are TRBV19 and TRBJ2-7; the match to TRBD1 covers 9 bases. V gave up 4 bases and J gave up 2 bases; unmatched junction bases: 6. Per germline, CDR1 LNHDA and CDR2 SQIVND (reference sequence). The CDR3 has 15 residues. CDR3 in DNA: TGTGCCAGTAGTAGTAGAGGACAGGGGACCTACGAGCAGTACTTC. It encodes CASSSRGQGTYEQYF.

The chain has TRBV9 and TRBJ2-1, with 9 bases that match TRBD2. Germline-derived CDR1 and CDR2 are SGDLS and YYNGEE. The J segment lost 5 bases and the V segment lost 2 bases, leaving 5 bases of the junction unmatched. The CDR3 contains 15 residues. The CDR3 sequence: CASSVSSSGDNEQFF. The CDR3, as DNA: TGTGCCAGCAGCGTCTCCTCTAGCGGGGACAATGAGCAGTTCTTC.

This sequence joins TRBV4-3 and TRBJ1-4; possible D gene TRBD1, 5 bases. Trimming took off 0 bases at V and 4 bases at J, with 12 bases between the two ends. This CDR3 is built from 16 residues. CDR1 LGHNA and CDR2 YSLEER come from the germline V gene. The CDR3 loop reads CASSQDNSRVNEKLFF. In nucleotides, the CDR3 is TGCGCCAGCAGCCAAGATAACAGCAGGGTTAATGAAAAACTGTTTTTT.

The chain has TRBV6-5 and TRBJ2-1; D is possibly TRBD2 (5 bases). V lost 4 bases to trimming and J lost 8 bases, with 21 bases between them. The CDR3 loop spans 16 amino acids. The germline V gene encodes CDR1 MNHEY and CDR2 SVGAGI. In DNA, the CDR3 is TGTGCCAGCAGTTCGGCTTCGGGATTAATTTTCGATGAGCAGTTCTTC. Translating gives CASSSASGLIFDEQFF.

This chain connects TRBV9 to TRBJ2-2; D unresolved. There are 15 residues in the CDR3. Germline CDR1 and CDR2: SGDLS and YYNGEE. Trimming cost V 0 bases and J 1 base, with 7 bases left between them. CDR3: CASSVAPRNTGELFF. CDR3 sequence (DNA): TGTGCCAGCAGCGTAGCCCCCAGGAACACCGGGGAGCTGTTTTTT. The complete variable domain, with remaining parts taken from reference TRBV9 and TRBJ2-2, reads DSGVTQTPKHLITATGQRVTLRCSPRSGDLSVYWYQQSLDQGLQFLIQYYNGEERAKGNILERFSAQQFPDLHSELNLSSLELGDSALYFCASSVAPRNTGELFFGEGSRLTVL.

This chain links TRBV5-6 with TRBJ2-3; D perhaps matches TRBD1 (6 bases). The CDR3 spans 13 residues. V dropped 3 bases and J dropped 4 bases, with 9 bases sitting between them. Germline CDR1 reads SGHDT; CDR2 reads YYEEEE. The CDR3 DNA sequence: TGTGCCAGCAGCTCAGGGGTGGCAGATACGCAGTATTTT. Translated, it gives CASSSGVADTQYF.

Regarding this clone: The same CDR3 arises from other DNA sequences in this sample as well. The V call is TRBV4-1, the J call TRBJ2-4; tentative D call: TRBD2 (6 bases). Germline assignment: CDR1 MGHRA and CDR2 YSYEKL. V gave up 1 base and J gave up 4 bases, with 20 bases separating them. The CDR3 length is 18 residues. CDR3 sequence (DNA): TGCGCCAGCAGCCAAGGGGCACTGGCGGGATTCGGTAAAAACATTCAGTACTTC. It translates to CASSQGALAGFGKNIQYF.

The chain combines TRBV4-2 with TRBJ1-5; D might be TRBD1 (5 bases). CDR1 is LGHNA and CDR2 is YNFKEQ in the germline V gene. This CDR3 spans 14 amino acids. V was clipped by 2 bases and J by 7 bases, with 12 bases between them. CDR3 sequence (DNA): TGTGCCAGCAGCCAATCCGAGGGGCAACAGCCCCAGCATTTT. It encodes CASSQSEGQQPQHF.

The chain links TRBV9 to TRBJ1-1, with 8 bases that match TRBD1. Germline V gives CDR1 SGDLS, CDR2 YYNGEE. J lost 0 bases, V lost 0 bases, and 4 bases had no gene match. The CDR3 has 16 residues. CDR3 bases: TGTGCCAGCAGCGTAGGTGCAGGGGGCTTGAACACTGAAGCTTTCTTT. Translating gives CASSVGAGGLNTEAFF.

The J gene is TRBJ2-7, the V gene TRBV25-1, with 12 bases lining up with TRBD1. The V segment lost 6 bases and the J segment 4 bases; nucleotides outside the gene matches: 1. The CDR3 contains 13 residues. Germline lookup yields CDR1 MGHDK and CDR2 SYGVNS. The CDR3 spells CASRGQGAYEQYF. The DNA for the CDR3 is TGTGCCAGCAGGGGACAGGGGGCGTACGAGCAGTACTTC.

This chain joins TRBV28 and TRBJ1-2; 7 bases fit TRBD1. V lost 7 bases to trimming and J lost 1 base; unmatched junction nucleotides: 6. CDR1 and CDR2 from the germline V gene are MDHEN and SYDVKM. The CDR3 contains 14 residues. CDR3 sequence reads: CASTTTGDNYGYTF. The CDR3, as DNA: TGTGCCAGCACCACTACAGGGGATAACTATGGCTACACCTTC.

The chain couples TRBV14 to TRBJ1-4, with TRBD1 as a possible D gene (6 bases). This CDR3 comprises 13 residues. V was cut by 4 bases and J by 8 bases, with 11 bases left in between. Germline values: CDR1 SGHDN, CDR2 FVKESK. The CDR3 bases are TGTGCCAGCAGCCCTGGAACAGGGGAAAAACTGTTTTTT. It is translated as CASSPGTGEKLFF.

This chain uses TRBV5-1 with TRBJ2-3; D gene unclear. V lost 2 bases to trimming and J lost 6 bases, with 13 bases between them. This CDR3 is built from 14 residues. CDR1 is SGHRS and CDR2 is YFSETQ in the germline V gene. The CDR3 coding sequence is TGCGCCAGCAGCTTTAATCCCTTTGGGGATACGCAGTATTTT. Residues: CASSFNPFGDTQYF. Full variable domain (rest looked up from reference TRBV5-1 and TRBJ2-3): KAGVTQTPRYLIKTRGQQVTLSCSPISGHRSVSWYQQTPGQGLQFLFEYFSETQRNKGNFPGRFSGRQFSNSRSEMNVSTLELGDSALYLCASSFNPFGDTQYFGPGTRLTVL.

The gene calls are TRBV5-1 and TRBJ2-7; TRBD2 matches 9 bases. The germline gives CDR1 SGHRS, CDR2 YFSETQ. The CDR3 covers 15 residues. The junction had 6 bases not matched to a gene; V was cut back by 4 bases and J by 1 base. DNA of the CDR3: TGCGCCAGCAGCCCCATAGCGGGGGAGTCCTACGAGCAGTACTTC. Protein: CASSPIAGESYEQYF. Looking up the rest from reference TRBV5-1 and TRBJ2-7 gives the full variable domain: KAGVTQTPRYLIKTRGQQVTLSCSPISGHRSVSWYQQTPGQGLQFLFEYFSETQRNKGNFPGRFSGRQFSNSRSEMNVSTLELGDSALYLCASSPIAGESYEQYFGPGTRLTVT.

This clone was observed once. J is TRBJ2-1 and V is TRBV28; 10 bases align to TRBD1. V lost 3 bases, J lost 8 bases, and 10 bases stayed unmatched. There are 16 residues in the CDR3. In germline, CDR1 is MDHEN, CDR2 SYDVKM. In DNA form, the CDR3 reads TGTGCCAGCAGTTTCCCCGCAGGGACAGGGGAAGATGAGCAGTTCTTC. Translating it yields CASSFPAGTGEDEQFF. The variable domain in full, with the rest retrieved from reference TRBV28 and TRBJ2-1, is DVKVTQSSRYLVKRTGEKVFLECVQDMDHENMFWYRQDPGLGLRLIYFSYDVKMKEKGDIPEGYSVSREKKERFSLILESASTNQTSMYLCASSFPAGTGEDEQFFGPGTRLTVL.

The chain couples TRBV5-1 to TRBJ2-1; possible D gene TRBD2, 5 bases. The length of the CDR3 is 14 residues. Germline V gives CDR1 SGHRS, CDR2 YFSETQ. V lost 4 bases, J lost 0 bases, and 8 bases lay in between. CDR3 coding DNA: TGCGCCAGCAGCCTCGGGAACTCCTACAATGAGCAGTTCTTC. Translation: CASSLGNSYNEQFF. Using reference TRBV5-1 and TRBJ2-1 for the parts outside the CDR3, the full variable domain is KAGVTQTPRYLIKTRGQQVTLSCSPISGHRSVSWYQQTPGQGLQFLFEYFSETQRNKGNFPGRFSGRQFSNSRSEMNVSTLELGDSALYLCASSLGNSYNEQFFGPGTRLTVL.

The rearrangement links TRBV4-1 to TRBJ2-7; D possibly corresponds to TRBD1 (6 bases). The ends were cut back, 1 base at V and 0 bases at J, with 16 bases in the middle. The CDR3 is 17 amino acids. Germline-derived CDR1 and CDR2 are MGHRA and YSYEKL. The CDR3 DNA is TGCGCCAGCAGCCAAGCCCTCGGGACATCCCTCTCCTACGAGCAGTACTTC. As protein: CASSQALGTSLSYEQYF.

The chain combines TRBV5-6 with TRBJ1-1; 9 positions match TRBD1. The CDR3 consists of 16 residues. In germline, CDR1 is SGHDT, CDR2 YYEEEE. V lost 5 bases to trimming and J lost 5 bases; unmatched junction nucleotides: 13. CDR3 region: CASSSIYRGPTTEAFF. The CDR3 nucleotides are TGTGCCAGCAGTTCTATCTACAGGGGGCCAACTACTGAAGCTTTCTTT.

CDR3 sequence reads: CASSRGGGQETQYF. DNA of the CDR3: TGCGCCAGCAGTCGAGGAGGTGGTCAAGAGACCCAGTACTTC. This chain connects TRBV4-1 to TRBJ2-5, with D maybe TRBD2 (5 bases). Germline V gene lookup returns CDR1 MGHRA and CDR2 YSYEKL. V gave up 6 bases and J gave up 2 bases, with 13 bases separating them. There are 14 residues in the CDR3.

The V gene is TRBV6-5, the J gene TRBJ1-3; 8 positions match TRBD1. The CDR3 has 14 amino acids. Germline values: CDR1 MNHEY, CDR2 SVGAGI. The J segment lost 4 bases and the V segment lost 6 bases, leaving 5 bases of the junction unmatched. CDR3 bases: TGTGCCAGCAGAGGACAGGGAAGAGGAAACACCATATATTTT. It codes for CASRGQGRGNTIYF.

The chain links TRBV28 to TRBJ1-2; D remains ambiguous. The CDR3 length is 14 residues. The germline V gene encodes CDR1 MDHEN and CDR2 SYDVKM. V shed 5 bases and J shed 4 bases, with 14 bases lying between them. CDR3 amino acids: CASSPWTGSYGYTF. CDR3 sequence (DNA): TGTGCCAGCAGTCCCTGGACCGGGTCCTATGGCTACACCTTC.

The chain has TRBV28 and TRBJ2-7; D is ambiguous. Trimming pared 3 bases from V and 7 bases from J, leaving 19 bases between. This CDR3 is 15 amino acids long. The germline V gene encodes CDR1 MDHEN and CDR2 SYDVKM. DNA for the CDR3: TGTGCCAGCAGTTTGCTTCGGGTAGGGCCTGAAGAGCAGTACTTC. Its translation is CASSLLRVGPEEQYF.